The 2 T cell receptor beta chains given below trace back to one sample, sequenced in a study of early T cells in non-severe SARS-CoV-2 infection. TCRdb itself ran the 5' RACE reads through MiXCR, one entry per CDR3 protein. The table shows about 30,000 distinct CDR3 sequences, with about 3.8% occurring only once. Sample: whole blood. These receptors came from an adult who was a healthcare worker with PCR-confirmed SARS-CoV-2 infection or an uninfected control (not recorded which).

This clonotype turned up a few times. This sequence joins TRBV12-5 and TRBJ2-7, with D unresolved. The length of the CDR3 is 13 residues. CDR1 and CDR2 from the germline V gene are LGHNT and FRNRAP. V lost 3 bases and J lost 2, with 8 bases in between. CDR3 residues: CASGFGMTYEQYF. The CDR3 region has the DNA TGTGCTAGTGGTTTCGGAATGACCTACGAGCAGTACTTC.

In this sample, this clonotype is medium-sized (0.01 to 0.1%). The CDR3: CASEVLAGEAEQYF. CDR3 DNA sequence: TGTGCCAGCGAGGTTTTAGCGGGAGAGGCCGAGCAGTACTTC. The chain carries TRBV2 and TRBJ2-7; 9 bases map to TRBD2. Germline values: CDR1 SNHLY, CDR2 FYNNEI. Trimming took 8 bases from V and 6 from J; bases not matched to a gene: 11. This CDR3 has 14 residues.